This entry concerns a single T cell receptor (beta chain). Its antigen is as yet unknown. The authors' processing: Filtering differed for immunoSEQ, which gave only junction sequences without quality scores. Profiled with immunoSEQ multiplex PCR; TCRdb holds only in-frame clones, not every one. V, J and clone size are taken as reported in that table, and D and trimming were inferred from the DNA itself. The table lists 2 million to 2.5 million clones, 85% to 95% of them singletons. This entry belongs to a study of shared clonotypes between healthy human individuals. Study-level results: Approximately 5.1% was the fraction of naive CD4 clonotypes found shared across several donors. What naive subsets generally showed was a larger estimated richness than memory subsets showed.

V gave up 4 bases and J gave up 5 bases, with 15 bases separating them. The CDR3 length is 14 residues. The germline V gene encodes CDR1 SGHRS and CDR2 YFSETQ. The rearrangement links TRBV5-1 to TRBJ2-5; D assignment may be TRBD1 or TRBD2 (5 bases each). This TCR was recovered from a man aged 18 to 29 in good health. Some clones in this sample may be carry-over from other donors' samples. Sequencing input: naive CD4+ T cells from PBMCs. The subset here: CD45RA+ positively selected. CDR3 in amino acids: CASSPGNRDETQYF. CDR3 sequence (DNA): TGCGCCAGCAGCCCGGGCAATAGGGACGAGACCCAGTACTTC.